This entry lists 13 T cell receptor beta chains sequenced from one sample in a study of cytomegalovirus exposure and HLA in healthy donors. Vbeta (60) and Jbeta (13) primers were used in the PCR. Profiling relied on immunoSEQ multiplex PCR, and the TCRdb table lists in-frame clones only, not all of them. The sample has more than 110,000 clones; around 82% are singletons. The specimen sequenced was PBMCs. The receptor source for this set is a man between 45 and 60 years old in good health and CMV-seronegative.

The chain uses TRBV5-4 and TRBJ2-2; a possible D gene is TRBD1 (5 bases). V lost 1 base to trimming and J lost 4 bases, with 11 bases between them. Germline loops: CDR1 SGHNT, CDR2 YYREEE (reference sequence). This CDR3 has 15 amino acids. The DNA for the CDR3 is TGTGCCAGCAGCTTGAGGGGTTCAAGCACCGGGGAGCTGTTTTTT. It translates to CASSLRGSSTGELFF.

The chain joins TRBV7-9 to TRBJ2-1; 8 bases match TRBD2. With V trimmed by 4 bases and J by 4 bases, 6 bases remained unmatched. This CDR3 has 15 residues. Per the germline V gene, CDR1 is SEHNR and CDR2 is FQNEAQ (reference sequence). Written as DNA, the CDR3 is TGTGCCAGCAGCTCCTCAGCGGGAGAGTACAATGAGCAGTTCTTC. This gives the protein CASSSSAGEYNEQFF.

The chain uses TRBV6-6 and TRBJ1-5; D perhaps matches TRBD1 (5 bases). Deletions cut 6 bases from V and 3 bases from J, with 18 bases between. CDR3 length equals 16 residues. CDR1 is MNHNY, CDR2 SVGAGI, per germline (reference sequence). The DNA for the CDR3 is TGTGCCAGCAGCAGTTACAATGGGGGGGACAATCAGCCCCAGCATTTT. Translation gives CASSSYNGGDNQPQHF.

The chain employs TRBV4-1 and TRBJ2-5, with D possibly being TRBD1 (5 bases). V was pared by 0 bases and J by 5 bases, with 16 bases between. This CDR3 has 16 residues. Germline V gene data show CDR1 as MGHRA and CDR2 as YSYEKL. CDR3 in amino acids: CASSQETAPSRETQYF. CDR3 coding DNA: TGCGCCAGCAGCCAAGAGACAGCTCCTTCCCGGGAGACCCAGTACTTC.

This clone was observed a handful of times. The J gene is TRBJ1-1, the V gene TRBV27, with D possibly matching TRBD1 (6 bases). The CDR3 totals 17 residues. The germline V and J ends were trimmed by 0 bases and 0 bases, with 14 bases remaining between them. Germline CDR1 and CDR2: MNHEY and SMNVEV (reference sequence). The CDR3 sequence is CASSLSHRTEVNTEAFF. Here the CDR3 DNA reads TGTGCCAGCAGTTTATCTCACCGGACAGAAGTGAACACTGAAGCTTTCTTT.

The V call is TRBV19, the J call TRBJ1-4; a weak D match, TRBD1 (6 bases). In germline, CDR1 is LNHDA, CDR2 SQIVND (reference sequence). The germline V and J ends were trimmed by 4 bases and 3 bases, with 12 bases remaining between them. The CDR3 has 15 amino acids. This chain's CDR3 is CASSTDRPSNEKLFF. The CDR3 coding sequence is TGTGCCAGTAGTACCGACAGGCCTTCTAATGAAAAACTGTTTTTT.

This rearrangement joins TRBV29-1 to TRBJ2-7; D possibly corresponds to TRBD1 (8 bases). The CDR3 spans 14 residues. Germline V gene lookup returns CDR1 SQVTM and CDR2 ANQGSEA. The ends were cut back, 6 bases at V and 0 bases at J, with 15 bases in the middle. The CDR3 DNA reads TGCAGCGTAACAGGGGGGGGTCTCTCCTACGAGCAGTACTTC. This translates into CSVTGGGLSYEQYF.

V and J are TRBV18 and TRBJ2-6; the D gene is possibly TRBD1 (5 bases). Germline V gene data show CDR1 as KGHSH and CDR2 as LQKENI. The CDR3 spans 16 residues. V was cut by 6 bases and J by 0 bases, with 12 bases left in between. The CDR3 DNA sequence: TGTGCCAGCTCGATGGGGCAGCGCTCTGGGGCCAACGTCCTGACTTTC. This translates into CASSMGQRSGANVLTF. Complete variable domain (other parts from reference TRBV18 and TRBJ2-6): NAGVMQNPRHLVRRRGQEARLRCSPMKGHSHVYWYRQLPEEGLKFMVYLQKENIIDESGMPKERFSAEFPKEGPSILRIQQVVRGDSAAYFCASSMGQRSGANVLTFGAGSRLTVL.

The rearrangement uses TRBV19 and TRBJ1-2; 10 bases line up with TRBD1. The CDR3 extends over 14 amino acids. Per germline, CDR1 LNHDA and CDR2 SQIVND (reference sequence). V was clipped by 7 bases and J by 7 bases; unmatched bases: 9. The CDR3 DNA reads TGTGCCAGTACCCCACCGGGACAGGGGACTGGCTACACCTTC. Its protein is CASTPPGQGTGYTF.

This clone is a singleton in its sample. The rearrangement joins TRBV5-1 to TRBJ2-7; TRBD2 agrees at 7 bases. CDR1 and CDR2 from the germline V gene are SGHRS and YFSETQ. This CDR3 is built from 14 residues. V was clipped by 2 bases and J by 7 bases; unmatched bases: 9. The DNA of the CDR3 is TGCGCCAGCAGCTTTGGGGCGGGAGAGGGAGAGCAGTACTTC. Residues: CASSFGAGEGEQYF.

The chain is built from TRBV9 and TRBJ1-1; D unclear. Trimming shortened V by 0 bases and J by 0 bases, and 12 bases separated the two germline ends. The CDR3 length is 16 residues. The germline V gene encodes CDR1 SGDLS and CDR2 YYNGEE. The CDR3 DNA follows: TGTGCCAGCAGCGTAGGGGCAGAGCGGATGAACACTGAAGCTTTCTTT. Protein product: CASSVGAERMNTEAFF.

The chain joins TRBV4-2 to TRBJ1-3; perhaps TRBD1 as D (6 bases). V was trimmed by 1 base and J by 2 bases, leaving 18 bases between them. The CDR3 has 18 residues. CDR1 is LGHNA, CDR2 YNFKEQ, per germline. This chain's CDR3 is CASSQGAEQGSPGNTIYF. CDR3 nucleotide sequence: TGTGCCAGCAGCCAAGGAGCTGAGCAGGGGTCTCCTGGAAACACCATATATTTT.

The chain is built from TRBV2 and TRBJ1-2; D remains ambiguous. This CDR3 has 13 amino acids. Trimming pared 1 base from V and 2 bases from J, leaving 5 bases between. The germline V gene encodes CDR1 SNHLY and CDR2 FYNNEI. The CDR3 sequence is CASSEGRNYGYTF. CDR3 nucleotide sequence: TGTGCCAGCAGTGAAGGCAGAAACTATGGCTACACCTTC.